This T cell receptor beta chain is from a study of tumor-infiltrating lymphocytes in primary liver carcinoma. Study information: Those sampled were patients whose primary liver carcinoma was treated by surgical resection. Patients of both sexes were 30 to 69 years old.

Researchers drew blood RNA from unsorted whole blood and extracted germline DNA as well. A primer matching the constant region was used to make TCR beta cDNA from approximately 520 ng of total RNA. Slightly modified ARM-PCR with three nested multiplex PCR rounds yielded TCR beta libraries. TCRdb reprocessed the multiplex PCR reads with MiXCR, giving one entry per CDR3 protein. The sample consists of approximately 330,000 distinct CDR3 sequences, around three fifths of them appearing once. The TCR sequence derives from a middle-aged man with primary liver carcinoma and hepatitis B virus infection. The specimen was peripheral blood.

CDR3 in DNA: TGTGCCAGCAGCTTATCCGGGACGGGGGCCTGCGAGCAGTACTTC. Protein sequence: CASSLSGTGACEQYF. The gene calls are TRBV7-9 and TRBJ2-7, with D tentatively TRBD1 or TRBD2 (6 bases each). Germline CDR1 SEHNR, CDR2 FQNEAQ (reference sequence). The CDR3 loop spans 15 amino acids. V lost 2 bases to trimming and J lost 6 bases, with 17 bases between them.